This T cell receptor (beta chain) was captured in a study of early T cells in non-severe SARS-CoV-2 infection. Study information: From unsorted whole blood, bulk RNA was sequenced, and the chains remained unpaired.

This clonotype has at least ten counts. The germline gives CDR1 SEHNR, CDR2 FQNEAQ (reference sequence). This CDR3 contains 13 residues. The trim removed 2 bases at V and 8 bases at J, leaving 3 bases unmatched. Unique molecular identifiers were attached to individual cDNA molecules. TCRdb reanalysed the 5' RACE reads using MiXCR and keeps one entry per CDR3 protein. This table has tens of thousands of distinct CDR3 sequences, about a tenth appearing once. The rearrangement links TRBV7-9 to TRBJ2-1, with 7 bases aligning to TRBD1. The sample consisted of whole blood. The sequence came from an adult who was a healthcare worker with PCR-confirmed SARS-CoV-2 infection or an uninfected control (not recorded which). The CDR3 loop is CASSLSTGDEQFF. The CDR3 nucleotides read TGTGCCAGCAGCTTATCCACAGGGGATGAGCAGTTCTTC.